These 2 T cell receptor beta chains originate from one sample sequenced in a study of cytomegalovirus exposure and HLA in healthy donors. Vbeta (60) and Jbeta (13) primers were used in the PCR. The assay was immunoSEQ multiplex PCR, and TCRdb's table has in-frame clones only and misses some. This table has under 200,000 clones, 70% to 85% appearing once. The specimen was PBMCs. The source is a man in his forties in good health and CMV-seronegative.

This clone was recorded only once. J is TRBJ1-1 and V is TRBV6-5, with TRBD1 as a possible D gene (6 bases). V gave up 0 bases and J gave up 7 bases, with 9 bases separating them. Germline CDR1 reads MNHEY; CDR2 reads SVGAGI. The CDR3 extends over 13 amino acids. The CDR3 coding sequence is TGTGCCAGCAGTTACTCGCAGGGGTTTGAAGCTTTCTTT. Its translation: CASSYSQGFEAFF.

This clone was seen a handful of times. This chain links TRBV29-1 with TRBJ2-2; D may be TRBD1 (6 bases). Trimming left V 4 bases short and J 7 bases short, with 10 bases between. CDR3 length: 12 amino acids. Germline V gene data show CDR1 as SQVTM and CDR2 as ANQGSEA. CDR3 in DNA: TGCAGCGTTGGACAGGCGAGCGGGGAGCTGTTTTTT. Encoded protein: CSVGQASGELFF.